A selection of T cell receptor beta chains follows, all from one sample in a study. TCRdb re-analysed the 5' RACE reads in MiXCR, keeping a single row per CDR3 protein. The table records approximately 60,000 distinct CDR3 sequences, 26% of them present only once. The specimen was tumor-infiltrating Tregs sorted from the breast tumor. These receptors all stem from a female donor with breast cancer. The CDR3 runs from the conserved cysteine through the conserved F or W. D genes are given only for firm matches. Some rows have no size entry. The others give once, few or many, or a class for an expanded clone.

clone_size: NA
j_call: TRBJ2-2
d_call: NA
v_call: TRBV7-2
cdr3_nt: TGTGCCAGCCATAGTTTGACCGGGGAGCTGTTTTTT
cdr3_aa: CASHSLTGELFF

clone_size: NA
j_call: TRBJ2-5
d_call: TRBD1
v_call: TRBV5-4
cdr3_nt: TGTGCCAGCAGCTCGGGGACAGAAGAGACCCAGTACTTC
cdr3_aa: CASSSGTEETQYF

clone_size: few
j_call: TRBJ2-3
d_call: TRBD2
v_call: TRBV15
cdr3_nt: TGTGCCACCAGCAGAGATCTGGCTGGGGCTAGCGGGAACACAGATACGCAGTATTTT
cdr3_aa: CATSRDLAGASGNTDTQYF

clone_size: NA
j_call: TRBJ2-5
d_call: NA
v_call: TRBV7-6
cdr3_nt: TGTGCCAGCAGCTTATTCGACTGGGAGACCCAGTACTTC
cdr3_aa: CASSLFDWETQYF

clone_size: many
j_call: TRBJ2-1
d_call: NA
v_call: TRBV20-1
cdr3_nt: TGCAGTGCTATTGGGGTTGAGCAGTTCTTC
cdr3_aa: CSAIGVEQFF

clone_size: NA
j_call: TRBJ2-2
d_call: NA
v_call: TRBV9
cdr3_nt: TGTGCCAGCAACATCCAGGGGAACACCGGGGAGCTGTTTTTT
cdr3_aa: CASNIQGNTGELFF

clone_size: few
j_call: TRBJ1-1
d_call: TRBD1
v_call: TRBV5-1
cdr3_nt: TGCGCCAGCAGCTTGATGACAGGGGACACTGAAGCTTTCTTT
cdr3_aa: CASSLMTGDTEAFF

clone_size: once
j_call: TRBJ2-5
d_call: NA
v_call: TRBV7-9
cdr3_nt: TGTGCCAGCACCCGGGGCGGTCCCCAAGAGACCCAGTACTTC
cdr3_aa: CASTRGGPQETQYF

clone_size: few
j_call: TRBJ2-3
d_call: NA
v_call: TRBV4-2
cdr3_nt: TGTGCCAGCAGCCAAAACTCCGGGAGTGGAACAGATACGCAGTATTTT
cdr3_aa: CASSQNSGSGTDTQYF

clone_size: NA
j_call: TRBJ1-3
d_call: NA
v_call: TRBV6-5
cdr3_nt: TGTGCCGGCAGTTACTCGAGTTTTCCGAGCAGCTCTGGAAACACCATATATTTT
cdr3_aa: CAGSYSSFPSSSGNTIYF

clone_size: few
j_call: TRBJ2-2
d_call: NA
v_call: TRBV18
cdr3_nt: TGTGCCAGCTCACCTCGCAATGTGGGTAACACCGGGGAGCTGTTTTTT
cdr3_aa: CASSPRNVGNTGELFF

clone_size: NA
j_call: TRBJ1-2
d_call: NA
v_call: TRBV6-1
cdr3_nt: TGTGCCAGCAGTGAAGGGATACCCCGGTCGAGTGGCTACACCTTC
cdr3_aa: CASSEGIPRSSGYTF

clone_size: NA
j_call: TRBJ2-7
d_call: TRBD2
v_call: TRBV7-2
cdr3_nt: TGTGCCAGCAGCCAGAGACTAGCGGGGGGTCTTATTTACGAGCAGTACTTC
cdr3_aa: CASSQRLAGGLIYEQYF

clone_size: NA
j_call: TRBJ2-4
d_call: TRBD2
v_call: TRBV6-5
cdr3_nt: TGTGCCAGCAGTAAACTAGCGGGAGTTCAAAACATTCAGTACTTC
cdr3_aa: CASSKLAGVQNIQYF

clone_size: once
j_call: TRBJ2-1
d_call: NA
v_call: TRBV3-1
cdr3_nt: TGTGCCAGCAGCTCGCTCAGCGGGACAGACGATGAGCAATTCTTC
cdr3_aa: CASSSLSGTDDEQFF

clone_size: many
j_call: TRBJ1-5
d_call: TRBD1
v_call: TRBV10-3
cdr3_nt: TGTGCCATCAGTGCAGGACAGGGGGCCTACAATCAGCCCCAGCATTTT
cdr3_aa: CAISAGQGAYNQPQHF

clone_size: few
j_call: TRBJ2-3
d_call: TRBD2
v_call: TRBV4-3
cdr3_nt: TGCGCCAGCAGCCAACTAGCGGGGGCCCCGGATACGCAGTATTTT
cdr3_aa: CASSQLAGAPDTQYF

clone_size: NA
j_call: TRBJ2-7
d_call: TRBD2
v_call: TRBV6-2/TRBV6-3
cdr3_nt: TGTGCCAGCAGAACTAGCGGGAGGTTATACGAGCAGTACTTC
cdr3_aa: CASRTSGRLYEQYF

clone_size: NA
j_call: TRBJ2-7
d_call: TRBD2
v_call: TRBV6-6
cdr3_nt: TGTGCCAGCAGTTACATTCAGGGCCCGGGACTAGCGGGGGCTAATCCCTACGAGCAGTACTTC
cdr3_aa: CASSYIQGPGLAGANPYEQYF

clone_size: NA
j_call: TRBJ2-7
d_call: NA
v_call: TRBV7-2
cdr3_nt: TGTGCCAGCAGCTTAGTGGGGGCGGTCCAATACGAGCAGTACTTC
cdr3_aa: CASSLVGAVQYEQYF

clone_size: NA
j_call: TRBJ1-5
d_call: NA
v_call: TRBV6-6
cdr3_nt: TGTGCCAGCAAGACAGCGAATCAGCCCCAGCATTTT
cdr3_aa: CASKTANQPQHF

clone_size: NA
j_call: TRBJ1-1
d_call: NA
v_call: TRBV6-1
cdr3_nt: TGTGCCAGCAGTGACGTTCAGACGACTGAAGCTTTCTTT
cdr3_aa: CASSDVQTTEAFF

clone_size: few
j_call: TRBJ1-1
d_call: NA
v_call: TRBV20-1
cdr3_nt: TGCAGTGCTAGTGCGGCGATCAACACTGAAGCTTTCTTT
cdr3_aa: CSASAAINTEAFF

clone_size: few
j_call: TRBJ1-2
d_call: NA
v_call: TRBV12-3/TRBV12-4
cdr3_nt: TGTGCCAGCAGTCCTGGCGGTTCTGGCTACACCTTC
cdr3_aa: CASSPGGSGYTF

clone_size: few
j_call: TRBJ2-1
d_call: NA
v_call: TRBV7-2
cdr3_nt: TGTGCCAGCAGCTCAAGACTACTCAATGAGCAGTTCTTC
cdr3_aa: CASSSRLLNEQFF

clone_size: NA
j_call: TRBJ1-1
d_call: NA
v_call: TRBV6-1
cdr3_nt: TGTGCCAGCAGTGAAGGAGGGGGGGTGTCTGAAGCTTTCTTT
cdr3_aa: CASSEGGGVSEAFF

clone_size: NA
j_call: TRBJ2-3
d_call: NA
v_call: TRBV6-5
cdr3_nt: TGTGCCAGCACCAACAGGTTTTCGGATACGCAGTATTTT
cdr3_aa: CASTNRFSDTQYF

clone_size: few
j_call: TRBJ2-1
d_call: NA
v_call: TRBV20-1
cdr3_nt: TGCAGTGCTAGAGATTTGAGGCGGAACAATGAGCAGTTCTTC
cdr3_aa: CSARDLRRNNEQFF

clone_size: many
j_call: TRBJ2-7
d_call: NA
v_call: TRBV7-3
cdr3_nt: TGTGCCAGCAGCGCAGGGGAGGAGCAGTACTTC
cdr3_aa: CASSAGEEQYF

clone_size: few
j_call: TRBJ1-3
d_call: NA
v_call: TRBV28
cdr3_nt: TGTGCCATTGGTGGAGGGCCTTGGGGAGGAAACACTATATATTTT
cdr3_aa: CAIGGGPWGGNTIYF

clone_size: NA
j_call: TRBJ1-6
d_call: NA
v_call: TRBV20-1
cdr3_nt: TGCAGTGCTCGGGACATCTCTTATAATTCACCCCTCCACTTT
cdr3_aa: CSARDISYNSPLHF

clone_size: few
j_call: TRBJ1-1
d_call: TRBD1
v_call: TRBV6-1
cdr3_nt: TGTGCCAGCAGTGAAGAGGTTACAGGGGGCCTCGCTTTCTTT
cdr3_aa: CASSEEVTGGLAFF

clone_size: NA
j_call: TRBJ1-1
d_call: NA
v_call: TRBV4-1
cdr3_nt: TGCGCCAGCAGCCCAAGGGGGGCCCAGAACACTGAAGCTTTCTTT
cdr3_aa: CASSPRGAQNTEAFF

clone_size: few
j_call: TRBJ2-2
d_call: NA
v_call: TRBV7-2
cdr3_nt: TGTGCCAGCAGCACGAGGACAGTGACAGGCACCGGGGAGCTGTTTTTT
cdr3_aa: CASSTRTVTGTGELFF

clone_size: NA
j_call: TRBJ1-1
d_call: NA
v_call: TRBV11-1
cdr3_nt: TGTGCCAGCAGCCTGGGTGATTGGGAAGCTTTCTTT
cdr3_aa: CASSLGDWEAFF

clone_size: NA
j_call: TRBJ2-5
d_call: NA
v_call: TRBV3-1
cdr3_nt: TGTGCCAGCAGCCAAGAGACCCAGTACTTC
cdr3_aa: CASSQETQYF

clone_size: NA
j_call: TRBJ2-3
d_call: TRBD2
v_call: TRBV20-1
cdr3_nt: TGCAGTGCTAGAGACAGACTAGCGGGAGTCTTTGGGACAGATACGCAGTATTTT
cdr3_aa: CSARDRLAGVFGTDTQYF

clone_size: many
j_call: TRBJ2-7
d_call: TRBD2
v_call: TRBV20-1
cdr3_nt: TGCAGTGCCCAGGGATCCGAGACTAGCGGGTATCGGGGTAACGAGCAGTACTTC
cdr3_aa: CSAQGSETSGYRGNEQYF

clone_size: medium-sized
j_call: TRBJ2-1
d_call: TRBD1
v_call: TRBV10-3
cdr3_nt: TGTGCCATCAGTGACCCTAAAGGACAGGGCTCCTACAATGAGCAGTTCTTC
cdr3_aa: CAISDPKGQGSYNEQFF

clone_size: few
j_call: TRBJ1-2
d_call: NA
v_call: TRBV6-5
cdr3_nt: TGTGCCAGCAGGCACATCGACAGTTATGGCTACACCTTC
cdr3_aa: CASRHIDSYGYTF

clone_size: few
j_call: TRBJ1-1
d_call: NA
v_call: TRBV6-2/TRBV6-3
cdr3_nt: TGTGCCAGCACCACACCCACTGGGGTGCCACTGAACACTGAAGCTTTCTTT
cdr3_aa: CASTTPTGVPLNTEAFF

clone_size: many
j_call: TRBJ2-3
d_call: TRBD2
v_call: TRBV5-1
cdr3_nt: TGCGCCAGCAGCTCCAGGACTAGCGGGAGGGGGCGCGGCACAGATACGCAGTATTTT
cdr3_aa: CASSSRTSGRGRGTDTQYF